These T cell receptor beta chains were read from a single sample in a study of cytomegalovirus exposure and HLA in healthy donors. TCRdb keeps only in-frame clones here, not all; method: immunoSEQ multiplex PCR. The data contain around 110,000 clones, around 81% of them singletons. The sample taken for sequencing was PBMCs. The receptors originated from a woman aged 30 to 39 in good health and CMV-seronegative. CDR3s include the opening cysteine and the closing phenylalanine or tryptophan. The order of the fields is V gene, J gene, clone size, D gene, CDR3 protein, CDR3 DNA. The D gene is left open where the match is weak. Size values are once, few and many counts, or a class for expanded clones, and some rows have none.

>TRBV2|TRBJ1-2|NA|NA
CASSELSGGYTF
TGTGCCAGCAGTGAGCTGAGCGGTGGCTACACCTTC
>TRBV5-1|TRBJ2-7|NA|TRBD2
CASSLASLAGGEEQYF
TGCGCCAGCAGCTTGGCATCCCTAGCGGGAGGGGAAGAGCAGTACTTC
>TRBV28|TRBJ1-1|NA|TRBD1
CASSSKTTGSVEAFF
TGTGCCAGCAGTTCGAAAACGACAGGGTCGGTTGAAGCTTTCTTT
>TRBV28|TRBJ1-2|NA|NA
CASGTPSRDYGYTF
TGTGCCAGCGGGACTCCCTCTCGAGACTATGGCTACACCTTC
>TRBV6-6|TRBJ2-7|NA|TRBD2
CASSGTSGRAWYGQYF
TGTGCCAGTAGCGGGACTAGCGGGAGGGCCTGGTATGGGCAGTACTTC
>TRBV4-2|TRBJ2-2|NA|NA
CASSPRQEVTGELFF
TGTGCCAGCAGCCCACGGCAGGAGGTAACCGGGGAGCTGTTTTTT
>TRBV10-3|TRBJ2-1|once|TRBD2
CAISVYGTSGQPKLDEQFF
TGTGCCATCAGTGTCTACGGGACTAGCGGGCAGCCGAAATTGGATGAGCAGTTCTTC
>TRBV7-9|TRBJ2-5|NA|NA
CASSSSDQETQYF
TGTGCCAGCAGCTCTAGCGACCAAGAGACCCAGTACTTC
>TRBV6-4|TRBJ2-2|NA|NA
CASSERDTGELFF
TGTGCCAGCAGTGAGCGGGACACCGGGGAGCTGTTTTTT
>TRBV2|TRBJ1-4|NA|NA
CASGALRSEKLFF
TGTGCCAGCGGGGCTCTCAGAAGCGAAAAACTGTTTTTT
>TRBV7-9|TRBJ2-7|few|TRBD1
CASSLADRDIEQYF
TGTGCCAGCAGCCTCGCGGACAGGGACATCGAGCAGTACTTC
>TRBV6-7|TRBJ2-7|NA|TRBD1
CASRPEDRGLSYEQYF
TGTGCCAGCAGGCCAGAGGACAGGGGGCTTTCCTACGAGCAGTACTTC
>TRBV4-3|TRBJ2-7|NA|TRBD2
CASSQEAGSTYEQYF
TGCGCCAGCAGCCAAGAAGCGGGGTCGACCTACGAGCAGTACTTC
>TRBV10-1|TRBJ2-3|NA|TRBD2
CASSSGLEPDTQYF
TGCGCCAGCAGTTCGGGACTAGAACCAGATACGCAGTATTTT
>TRBV4-2|TRBJ1-2|NA|NA
CASSLGGGLEDTF
TGTGCCAGCAGCTTGGGCGGAGGGCTCGAAGACACCTTC
>TRBV15|TRBJ2-7|NA|TRBD2
CATSRVPGTSGSYEQYF
TGTGCCACCAGCAGAGTGCCCGGGACTAGCGGGAGCTACGAGCAGTACTTC